The present T cell receptor beta chain was sequenced within a study of cytomegalovirus exposure and HLA in healthy donors (dated by TCRdb to the late 2010s). Notes on the research overall: An earlier analysis of roughly 630 of the donors reported 250 to 300 Gb of sequence data and around 120 million unique TCR beta sequences from roughly 200 million T cells. About 330 gigabases of sequencing data and tens of millions of unique TCR sequences made up an early release that covered about 640 HLA-typed donors. Of the 300 to 450 genotyped donors, around 81% fell in the genetic ancestry cluster associated with self-reported Caucasian donors. The study aimed to test whether cataloging public T cell receptors could reveal signatures of past pathogen exposure. The study profiled the T cell repertoires of hundreds of subjects by immunosequencing and related them to cytomegalovirus serostatus. In addition to the first cohort of several hundred subjects, a separate validation cohort of approximately 110 different subjects was used. High-throughput TCR immunosequencing, statistical association of individual TCRs with disease status, and machine learning were combined to predict cytomegalovirus infection status. To study patterns of TCR occurrence, a later analysis re-analyzed previously published TCR beta repertoires from 650 to 750 donors and added high-resolution HLA genotyping. Rather than using new phenotypic data, the later analysis identified candidate immune exposures from TCR beta sequences and from how often those sequences occurred across donors. In an earlier analysis of 500 to 650 of the donors, high-throughput TCR beta sequencing was used to judge whether each TCR beta V gene segment behaved as functional or pseudogenic. Donor age, sex, ethnicity and CMV serostatus were collected together with the repertoire data. A later genetic analysis used genome-wide SNP genotypes for about 60% of the 666 donors, treating that subset as a discovery cohort. All discovery cohort repertoires had been generated on a single sequencing platform. HLA typing included class I and class II loci at four-digit resolution. The number of donors typed differed by locus, with about 629-640 for A, B, C, DRB1 and DQB1, more than 500 for DQA1, over 600 for DPA1, and over 400 for DPB1. A few DR-DQ haplotypes were treated as single units for association and clustering because of strong linkage in the cohort. On average, 235,054 unique TCR beta nucleotide sequences were sequenced per donor among some 420 genotyped donors of the cohort, with roughly 18% of those sequences being non-productive. The research as a whole found: V-gene and J-gene trimming of TCR beta chains was associated with a missense DCLRE1C variant in a later genetic analysis, and the association was replicated in an independent cohort. In a later analysis, HLA-associated TCR beta chains showed more clonal expansion and lower generation probabilities than non-associated chains that were equally common. Three of the identified cytomegalovirus-associated TCR beta chains were confirmed in vitro to be specific for cytomegalovirus antigens. In a later genetic analysis, fewer N-insertions in productive TCRs were reported among donors in an Asian-associated ancestry cluster than the 666-donor mean. The authors suggested that the approach could potentially be extended to other disease states and immunological phenotypes. Assigning TCR associations to individual alleles was difficult when HLA alleles, especially DR and DQ, strongly co-occurred. Presence/absence analyses assumed roughly uniform sequencing depth across donors, an assumption that may not hold. Because HLA typing was missing for some donors at each locus, association tests included only the typed subset. Because counts were too low, 15 or so rarely observed V segments, including chromosome 9 orphons, were excluded from the earlier analysis of several hundred of the donors. Across donors, most TCR sequences were observed very rarely, whereas some public TCRs were present in many individuals. Cytomegalovirus status was reported to be diagnosed by the classifier with high specificity and sensitivity in both the original and validation cohorts. A later analysis found that TCR association rates varied across HLA loci, with DRB1 alleles showing the most associated TCRs and HLA-C alleles the fewest. A later analysis reported that several top co-occurrence clusters appeared linked to parvovirus B19, influenza, CMV and Epstein-Barr virus. The cohort was sequenced for TCR beta chains only, and without alpha or paired-chain data the features that could be detected were limited. Linkage disequilibrium might explain the correlated functional status among segregating V segments, but an unknown experimental factor could not be ruled out. Because the 87-base-pair reads could not distinguish some IMGT-functional V segments, including TRBV6-2 and TRBV6-3, those segments were excluded. A later analysis associated some 17,000 TCR beta sequences with specific HLA alleles at a false discovery rate of 0.05. In a later analysis, most CMV-associated TCR beta chains were found to appear HLA-restricted, with HLA associations seemingly driven largely by CMV exposure. In an earlier analysis of 587 of the donors, most TCR beta V segments appeared in productive rearrangements about 90% or about 30% of the time, broadly matching IMGT annotations. A cluster of highly shared sequence variants was judged likely to be a technical artifact of the sequencing pipeline. The study listed approximately 160 TCR beta chains as associated with cytomegalovirus. A further reported finding was that TCR beta sequences accurately predicted the HLA-A and HLA-B alleles for most subjects in the first cohort. The only immune exposure information available for the cohort was CMV serostatus.

The cohort comprised 550 to 700 healthy bone marrow donors. All cohort members were sampled while nominally healthy, although unrecorded immune exposures were likely present. The donor was CMV seronegative and belonged to the group of 352 seronegative cohort members. Each donor provided a peripheral blood sample, and peripheral blood mononuclear cells were used for TCR beta sequencing. Genomic DNA extraction from the blood cell samples was performed with the Qiagen DNeasy Blood Extraction Kit. To note about this clone: The antigen this receptor binds is unknown.

Libraries were made using the immunoSEQ multiplex PCR assay. A mixture of 60 forward primers for TCR Vbeta segments and 13 reverse primers for TCR Jbeta segments was used in the multiplex PCR. The CDR3 region of rearranged TCR beta genes was amplified from genomic DNA by a multiplex PCR assay. The amplified TCR beta libraries were sequenced on the Illumina HiSeq System as 87-base-pair reads. As for how the authors treated the data: A later analysis tallied 70 million to 100 million unique TCR beta chains across the roughly 610 repertoires, and approximately 9.9 million of those chains were shared by two or more donors. Raw reads were error-corrected and collapsed into unique sequences by a nearest-neighbor algorithm in which closely related sequences were merged to remove PCR and sequencing errors. To assign V, D and J gene segments, CDR3 sequences were aligned to IMGT reference sequences. For a sequence to be retained, a match of at least six nucleotides to both a V gene segment and a J gene segment was required. Rearrangements were called productive when the CDR3 lacked stop codons and stayed in frame with V and J; all others were non-productive. CDR3 was defined according to IMGT convention as the region running from the second conserved V-encoded cysteine to the conserved J-encoded phenylalanine. The earlier analysis of a few hundred of the donors excluded sequences that lacked an unambiguous match to a single V gene segment. An earlier analysis of approximately 590 of the donors called V segments functional above 56.7% productive rearrangements and segregating when the between-donor standard deviation exceeded 5%. A statistical classification framework was built for diagnosing cytomegalovirus status from the catalog of TCR beta chain sequences. A later analysis assigned V and J genes by comparing TCR nucleotide sequences with IMGT/GENE-DB human TR gene sequences. In a later analysis, CDR3 sequences and most-parsimonious VDJ recombination scenarios were assigned using the TCRdist pipeline. In a later analysis, every TCR beta chain was defined by the combination of its CDR3 amino acid sequence and its V-gene family, and reads without a unique V-gene family were dropped. To address suspected cross-contamination and a sequencing artifact, a later analysis removed approximately 590 highly shared, low-generation-probability nucleotide sequences. For each public chain, a later analysis derived a clonal expansion index from normalized ranks of inferred template counts within each repertoire. In a later analysis, generation probabilities were computed using a VDJ recombination model fitted to out-of-frame rearrangements, and the results were checked against IGoR. Hypergeometric tests were used in a later analysis to score TCR-TCR, TCR-HLA and TCR-CMV co-occurrence, with a repertoire-size bias correction applied to the TCR pairs. In a later analysis, false discovery rates were estimated by permuting HLA or CMV assignments 20 times. In a later analysis, co-occurring TCRs were grouped using DBSCAN, and TCRdist sequence similarity was added for clustering within HLA-allele-positive subsets. Repertoires with fewer than 30,000 or more than 120,000 public chains were left out of co-occurrence clustering, as were five repertoires with anomalous nucleotide sharing. The clones in this table, taken by TCRdb from immuneACCESS, are in-frame only. Not every clone is retained; where verified, under half of the shortfall comes from an unresolved V gene, and the cause of the rest is unknown. Clonal size and the V and J genes are those of that table, whereas D and trimming came from the DNA. The table of this sample itemizes 70,000 to 80,000 clones. The ten largest make up 2.5% to 3% of the sample.

The junction shows trimming of 0 bases on V and 6 bases on J, plus 17 bases between the germline ends. From the germline V gene, CDR1 is MGHRA and CDR2 is YSYEKL. Spanning cysteine to phenylalanine, the CDR3 consists of 16 amino acids. This entry keeps only the CDR3 DNA: 48 bases, framed from base 1. The rearrangement joined TRBV4-1 to TRBJ1-1; TRBD1 is perhaps the D gene, given 5 matching bases. This receptor was obtained from a man aged 40-49 years in good health and CMV-seronegative. Sequenced material: PBMCs. At the DNA level, the sequence is TGCGCCAGCAGCCAAGAATTAATGGGGGGTTTCGCTGAAGCTTTCTTT. It encodes CASSQELMGGFAEAFF.